The clone carrying this TCR beta chain has a handful of counts. TCRdb's table, derived via immunoSEQ multiplex PCR, lists solely in-frame clones and lacks some. Recorded for this sample: 65 to 90 clones. Antigen-reactive proliferating T cell lines came from CFSE-labeled cells given autologous monocytes and SARS-CoV-2 spike or nucleoprotein. The data were taken from a study of CD4 T cell repertoires in COVID-19. The length of the CDR3 is 14 residues. V was trimmed by 7 bases and J by 5 bases, leaving 18 bases between them. Germline lookup yields CDR1 SNHLY and CDR2 FYNNEI. The receptor was derived from a human donor who had COVID-19. The chain combines TRBV2 with TRBJ2-7; D ambiguous. This specimen was central memory CD4+ T cells, cultured in vitro, taken during convalescence from COVID-19. The CDR3 loop is CASTGWRTSDEQYF. The DNA for the CDR3 is TGTGCCAGCACTGGATGGAGAACCTCGGACGAGCAGTACTTC.